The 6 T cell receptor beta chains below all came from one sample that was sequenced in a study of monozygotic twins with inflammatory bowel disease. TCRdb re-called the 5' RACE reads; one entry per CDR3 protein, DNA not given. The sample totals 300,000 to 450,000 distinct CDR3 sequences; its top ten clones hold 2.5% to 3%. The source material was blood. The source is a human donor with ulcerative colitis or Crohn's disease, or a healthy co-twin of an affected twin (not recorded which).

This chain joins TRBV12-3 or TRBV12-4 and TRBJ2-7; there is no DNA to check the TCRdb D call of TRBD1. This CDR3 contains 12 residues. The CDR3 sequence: CASTRDAYEQYF.

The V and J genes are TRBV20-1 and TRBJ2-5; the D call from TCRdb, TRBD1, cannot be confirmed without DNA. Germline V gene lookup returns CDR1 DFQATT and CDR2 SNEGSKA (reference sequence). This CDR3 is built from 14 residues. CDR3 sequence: CSGRGRAIQETQYF.

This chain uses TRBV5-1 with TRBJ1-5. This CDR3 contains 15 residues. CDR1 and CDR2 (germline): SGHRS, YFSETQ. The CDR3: CASSLEGQVGQPQHF.

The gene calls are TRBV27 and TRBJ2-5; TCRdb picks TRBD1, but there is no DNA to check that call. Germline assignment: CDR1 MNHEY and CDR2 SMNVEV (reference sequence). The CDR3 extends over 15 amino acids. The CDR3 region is CASSLGTGGRKTQYF.

The chain's CDR3 is CATSARGTDTQYF. V is TRBV24-1 and J is TRBJ2-3. The germline V gene has CDR1 KGHDR and CDR2 SFDVKD. There are 13 residues in the CDR3.

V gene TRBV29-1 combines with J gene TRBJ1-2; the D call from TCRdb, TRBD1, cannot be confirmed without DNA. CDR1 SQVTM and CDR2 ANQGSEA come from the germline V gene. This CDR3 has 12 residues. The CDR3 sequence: CSVEGQGYGYTF.